This TCR beta chain stems from a study of follicular helper T cells after annual influenza vaccination. Study information: Some donors were sampled over the 2013-2014, 2014-2015 and 2015-2016 vaccinations.

TCRB sequencing was done at Survey resolution level. Here immunoSEQ multiplex PCR was the method, and the copy in TCRdb shows in-frame clones only, minus some. The sample carries approximately 9,000 clones, approximately 90% recorded once. Indicated time point: 2015-2016 season, pre-vaccination. Excluded were substance abuse, HIV/AIDS, active cancer, immunomodulatory drugs and active illness. CDR1 SGDLS and CDR2 YYNGEE come from the germline V gene. Trimming cost V 2 bases and J 1 base; bases outside gene matches: 5. The CDR3 runs 16 residues. The starting material was CXCR5+ CD38- circulating T follicular helper cells from blood, obtained on the day of influenza vaccination. Subset: circulating Tfh, non-naive CD4+CXCR5+PD-1+ (ICOS+CD38+ or ICOS-CD38-). The rearrangement uses TRBV9 and TRBJ2-3; 9 bases map to TRBD2. The origin of this receptor is an adult who received the influenza vaccine. This CDR3 is CASSVLLAGGTDTQYF. The CDR3, as DNA: TGTGCCAGCAGCGTCCTCTTAGCGGGGGGCACAGATACGCAGTATTTT.